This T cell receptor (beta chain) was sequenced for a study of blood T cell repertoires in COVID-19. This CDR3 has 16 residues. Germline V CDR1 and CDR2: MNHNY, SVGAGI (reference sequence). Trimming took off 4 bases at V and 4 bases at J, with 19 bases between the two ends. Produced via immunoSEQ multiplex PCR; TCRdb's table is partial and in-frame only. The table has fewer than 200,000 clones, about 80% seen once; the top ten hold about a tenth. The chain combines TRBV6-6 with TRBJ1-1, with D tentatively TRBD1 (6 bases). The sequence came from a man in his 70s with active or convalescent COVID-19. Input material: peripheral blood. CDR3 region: CASSFQGLRTPTEAFF. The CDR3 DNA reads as TGTGCCAGCAGTTTTCAGGGGCTACGGACCCCCACTGAAGCTTTCTTT.